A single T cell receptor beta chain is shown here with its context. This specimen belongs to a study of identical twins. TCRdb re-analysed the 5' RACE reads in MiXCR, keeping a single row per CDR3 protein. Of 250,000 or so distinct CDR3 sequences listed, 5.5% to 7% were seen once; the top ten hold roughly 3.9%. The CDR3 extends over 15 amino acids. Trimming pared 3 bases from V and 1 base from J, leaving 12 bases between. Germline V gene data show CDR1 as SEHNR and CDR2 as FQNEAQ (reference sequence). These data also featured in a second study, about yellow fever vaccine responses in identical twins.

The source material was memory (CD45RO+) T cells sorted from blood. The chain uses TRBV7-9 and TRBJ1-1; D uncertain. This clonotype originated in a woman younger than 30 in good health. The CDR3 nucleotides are TGTGCCAGCAGCTTTAACAGCAACCCGAACACTGAAGCTTTCTTT. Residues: CASSFNSNPNTEAFF.